This TCR beta chain came from a study of spatial heterogeneity in lung cancer (dated by TCRdb to between 2019 and 2020). Study-wide context: Beta-chain transcripts were consistently detected in greater numbers than alpha-chain transcripts, which likely reflected higher beta-chain transcript abundance. In the raw uncorrected reads, each unique combination of TCR and UMI appeared more than ten times on average. The study quantitatively compared TCR alpha and beta repertoires across multiple tumor regions, matched nontumor lung and blood in non-small cell lung cancer. TCR repertoire features were related to nonsynonymous mutation counts determined by whole-exome sequencing of tumor tissue. Both alpha and beta chains were TCR-sequenced in samples taken at surgery, namely 220 tumor regions, approximately 63 matched nontumor lung samples and 45 to 60 PBMC samples. Results the study describes overall, beyond this receptor: Ubiquitous expanded tumor TCRs were found in blood more often at tumor resection than at routine follow-up. Confirming at a functional level the hypothesis that regional TCRs recognize regional mutations was considered to require additional single-cell paired TCR alpha and beta sequencing.

Libraries came from 5' RACE. TCRdb lists the instrument as NextSeq 500. The TCR library protocol attached a unique molecular identifier to each TCR cDNA molecule to allow correction of PCR and sequencing errors. The paper's processing steps were these. TCR identification, UMI-based error correction and CDR3 extraction were performed with Decombinator tools. TCRs above a frequency of 2 per 1,000, corresponding to the top 1% of the tumor frequency distribution, were defined as expanded. Rényi diversity was computed with the R vegan package after subsampling each repertoire 100 times to 5,000 TCRs. CDR3 similarity networks were built from amino acid triplet string-kernel similarity, with CDR3s being connected when pairwise similarity was above 0.82. Starting from the raw public reads, TCRdb applied fastp trimming at Q25, assembled clones with MiXCR and retained in-frame beta chains. CDR3 protein duplicates are merged, each entry listing the most common genes and DNA. V and J calls and clone size were set by TCRdb, not the authors. The sample contains 75,000 to 85,000 distinct CDR3 sequences, around 21% of them found a single time. Together, the top ten hold roughly 5.6% of the sample.

The time point label, as the study defines it: sample taken at primary tumor resection. For TCR sequencing, whole RNA was extracted from tumor and nontumor lung tissue, or from cryopreserved PBMC samples, and no cell sorting was done. The donors were more than 65 patients from the lung TRACERx cohort who had early-stage, untreated non-small cell lung cancer. Only patients for whom sufficient RNA was available from at least two tumor regions were selected for TCR sequencing. The germline V gene (reference sequence) gives CDR1 as MNHEY and CDR2 as SMNVEV. From cysteine to phenylalanine, the CDR3 is 13 amino acids long. Only the CDR3 portion is preserved as DNA: 39 bases, with reading frame beginning at the first base. V is shortened by 6 bases, J by 3 bases, and the region joining them spans 12 bases. This clonotype was detected only a few times. The antigen it recognizes is unknown. No much larger clone is present one base from it, and per-base qualities are unavailable.

The input for sequencing was PBMCs, taken at surgery. The chain links TRBV27 with TRBJ2-7, with the D gene not confidently named. This clonotype originated in a male donor with early-stage non-small cell lung cancer. The sequence in DNA is TGTGCCAGCAGCCCCCGGCAAGACTACGAGCAGTACTTC. The resulting protein is CASSPRQDYEQYF.